The T cell receptor beta chain described here comes from a study of shared clonotypes between healthy human individuals. Study-level information: The donors, two women and three men, were aged 18 to 49.

Only Caucasian adults living in Nashville, Tennessee served as donors. Genomic DNA, for the unsorted samples, came from about 90 million PBMCs. This was a deep-level run. The data were produced by immunoSEQ multiplex PCR, yet TCRdb's version contains in-frame clones alone and is incomplete. Here the sample spans about 470,000 clones, 75% to 85% being singletons. The CDR3 contains 13 residues. Germline values: CDR1 SGHRS, CDR2 YFSETQ. Trimming took 1 base from V and 5 from J, leaving 9 bases between them. The sequenced sample consisted of PBMCs. This rearrangement joins TRBV5-1 to TRBJ2-5; D gene ambiguous. The sequence was obtained from a woman between 40 and 55 years old in good health. Some clones in this sample may be carry-over from other donors' samples. Written as DNA, the CDR3 is TGCGCCAGCAGCTTGTTTGGGATGGAGACCCAGTACTTC. Protein sequence: CASSLFGMETQYF.